The next 30 T cell receptor beta chains were all read from a single sample in a study of spatial heterogeneity in lung cancer. Time point defined: sample taken at primary tumor resection. From the 5' RACE reads, TCRdb called clonotypes with MiXCR, one entry per CDR3 protein. The sample has tens of thousands of distinct CDR3 sequences, 8% seen once. The sample in question was PBMCs, obtained at surgery. These receptor sequences come from a male donor with early-stage non-small cell lung cancer.

This clonotype appeared many times. The rearrangement links TRBV5-1 to TRBJ2-3; D is possibly TRBD1 (6 bases). The CDR3 covers 14 residues. The V gene's germline CDR1 is SGHRS and CDR2 YFSETQ. Trimming took off 1 base at V and 4 bases at J, with 10 bases between the two ends. CDR3 nucleotide sequence: TGCGCCAGCAGCTTGTCAGGGGACGCAGATACGCAGTATTTT. It specifies CASSLSGDADTQYF.

Written as DNA, the CDR3 is TGTGCCGGACTAGCGGAGACCTCCTACGAGCAGTACTTC. Translation: CAGLAETSYEQYF. The chain is built from TRBV30 and TRBJ2-7; TRBD2 matches at 10 bases. The CDR3 loop spans 13 amino acids. CDR1 is GTSNPN, CDR2 SVGIG, per germline (reference sequence). The V gene end was trimmed by 8 bases and the J gene end by 0 bases; junction bases not matched to a gene: 4. The entire variable domain, with the rest obtained from reference TRBV30 and TRBJ2-7, is as follows: SQTIHQWPATLVQPVGSPLSLECTVEGTSNPNLYWYRQAAGRGLQLLFYSVGIGQISSEVPQNLSASRPQDRQFILSSKKLLLSDSGFYLCAGLAETSYEQYFGPGTRLTVT.

The chain is built from TRBV6-5 and TRBJ2-7; a possible D gene is TRBD1 (5 bases). The V end was cut by 7 bases, the J end by 6 bases, with 13 bases between. Germline V CDR1 and CDR2: MNHEY, SVGAGI. The CDR3 loop spans 12 amino acids. Here the CDR3 DNA reads TGTGCCAGCAAGGGGCAGGCTGTCGAGCAGTACTTC. Its protein is CASKGQAVEQYF.

In its sample, this clonotype was seen many times. The rearrangement uses TRBV7-2 and TRBJ2-2; D is perhaps TRBD2 (5 bases). Germline assignment: CDR1 SGHTA and CDR2 FQGNSA. This CDR3 has 13 residues. The V end was cut by 5 bases, the J end by 3 bases, with 7 bases between. This CDR3 reads CASSLDYTGELFF. The CDR3 DNA reads TGTGCCAGCAGCCTGGACTACACCGGGGAGCTGTTTTTT.

This clonotype was seen more than once but under ten times. V and J are TRBV15 and TRBJ1-2, with 8 nucleotides matching TRBD1. The CDR3 is made up of 15 amino acids. Germline CDR1 is LNHNV and CDR2 is YYDKDF (reference sequence). J lost 5 bases, V lost 2 bases, and 7 bases had no gene match. The DNA of the CDR3 is TGTGCCACCAGCAGACAGGGGGCTTTTAGTTATGGCTACACCTTC. It encodes CATSRQGAFSYGYTF.

This clonotype was observed a handful of times. The chain employs TRBV30 and TRBJ1-4; D call uncertain. The CDR3 is made up of 14 amino acids. Trimming took 1 base from V and 6 from J, leaving 12 bases between them. Germline values: CDR1 GTSNPN, CDR2 SVGIG (reference sequence). CDR3 amino acids: CAWSGWQTDEKLFF. The CDR3 bases are TGTGCCTGGAGTGGTTGGCAGACTGATGAAAAACTGTTTTTT.

V gene TRBV19 combines with J gene TRBJ2-2, with TRBD1 matching 10 bases. The CDR3 loop spans 14 amino acids. The germline CDR1 and CDR2 sequences are LNHDA and SQIVND (reference sequence). V trimming: 10 bases; J trimming: 6 bases; junction bases outside the gene matches: 8. The CDR3 spells CATKGDRGPGELFF. CDR3 DNA: TGTGCCACCAAGGGGGACAGGGGTCCCGGGGAGCTGTTTTTT.

The table lists this clonotype with a few counts. This sequence joins TRBV20-1 and TRBJ2-6; no reliable D call. V lost 3 bases to trimming and J lost 4 bases, with 10 bases between them. Looked up from germline, CDR1 is DFQATT and CDR2 is SNEGSKA (reference sequence). The CDR3 is 14 amino acids. The CDR3 region has the DNA TGCAGTGCTAGTTCCGCACCCGGGGCCAACGTCCTGACTTTC. Its protein product is CSASSAPGANVLTF.

A few counts support this clonotype. The chain combines TRBV19 with TRBJ1-2, with D uncertain. This CDR3 comprises 13 residues. The ends were cut back, 0 bases at V and 1 base at J, with 3 bases in the middle. From germline, CDR1 is LNHDA and CDR2 SQIVND (reference sequence). CDR3 amino acids: CASSIDLNYGYTF. The DNA of the CDR3 is TGTGCCAGTAGTATAGACCTTAACTATGGCTACACCTTC.

This clonotype has only a few counts. The CDR3 sequence is CASSGVPGLAGQETQYF. DNA for the CDR3: TGTGCCAGCAGCGGGGTCCCGGGACTAGCTGGTCAAGAGACCCAGTACTTC. The chain joins TRBV9 to TRBJ2-5; 9 nucleotides line up with TRBD2. This CDR3 comprises 17 residues. Germline loops: CDR1 SGDLS, CDR2 YYNGEE. V shed 3 bases, J shed 2 bases, and the junction held 11 bases outside the gene matches. Based on the CDR3 plus reference TRBV9 and TRBJ2-5, the full variable domain is DSGVTQTPKHLITATGQRVTLRCSPRSGDLSVYWYQQSLDQGLQFLIQYYNGEERAKGNILERFSAQQFPDLHSELNLSSLELGDSALYFCASSGVPGLAGQETQYFGPGTRLLVL.

This clonotype came up many times. The rearrangement uses TRBV10-3 and TRBJ2-7; perhaps D is TRBD1 or TRBD2 (5 bases each). Trimming shortened V by 5 bases and J by 4 bases, and 15 bases separated the two germline ends. Germline CDR1 reads ENHRY; CDR2 reads SYGVKD. The CDR3 runs 14 residues. The CDR3 loop reads CAISKPGTTYEQYF. The CDR3 coding sequence is TGTGCCATCAGTAAACCCGGGACCACGTACGAGCAGTACTTC.

This clonotype was detected ten times or more. The V call is TRBV4-1, the J call TRBJ1-3, with D unresolved. CDR3 length: 16 amino acids. V was shortened by 7 bases and J by 0 bases, with 16 bases between the two germline ends. Germline lookup yields CDR1 MGHRA and CDR2 YSYEKL. CDR3 residues: CASTLWAADSGNTIYF. CDR3 coding DNA: TGCGCCAGCACCCTATGGGCGGCGGACTCTGGAAACACCATATATTTT.

This clonotype was counted at least ten times. The chain has TRBV4-1 and TRBJ2-5; unclear D gene. The V and J ends lost 1 base and 2 bases respectively, with 11 bases between them. The CDR3 length is 15 residues. Germline lookup yields CDR1 MGHRA and CDR2 YSYEKL. CDR3 bases: TGCGCCAGCAGCCAAGGTCCCATACCTCAAGAGACCCAGTACTTC. Its translation: CASSQGPIPQETQYF.

This clonotype was observed a handful of times. The chain couples TRBV6-5 to TRBJ1-2; TRBD1 aligns across 9 bases. The V and J ends lost 0 bases and 2 bases, in that order; junction bases with no gene match: 1. CDR3 length equals 15 residues. Germline V gives CDR1 MNHEY, CDR2 SVGAGI. The CDR3 region is CASSYSGQGNYGYTF. The CDR3 bases are TGTGCCAGCAGTTACTCAGGACAGGGGAACTATGGCTACACCTTC.

This clonotype was counted ten times or more. The V and J genes are TRBV4-2 and TRBJ1-1, with a weak D call TRBD1 (5 bases). Trimming shortened V by 1 base and J by 1 base, and 19 bases separated the two germline ends. This CDR3 has 18 amino acids. Germline V gene lookup returns CDR1 LGHNA and CDR2 YNFKEQ. The CDR3 DNA is TGTGCCAGCAGCCAAGTAAGAACGAATCGGGGCGGGAACACTGAAGCTTTCTTT. It specifies CASSQVRTNRGGNTEAFF.

This clonotype has a handful of counts. This chain links TRBV4-2 with TRBJ1-4; 7 bases align to TRBD1. With V trimmed by 4 bases and J by 6 bases, 5 bases remained unmatched. CDR3 length: 14 residues. Germline CDR1 reads LGHNA; CDR2 reads YNFKEQ. This CDR3 is CASSLDRVDEKLFF. CDR3 DNA sequence: TGTGCCAGCAGCCTAGACAGGGTGGATGAAAAACTGTTTTTT.

Turning to this clonotype: One junction end does not reproduce the germline sequence, and a read error may be involved. DNA of the CDR3: TGTGCCAGCAGTTTGGACACGGGTTATGGCTACACCTTC. As protein: CASSLDTGYGYTF. The chain couples TRBV5-6 to TRBJ1-2; TRBD1 might be the D (5 bases). The CDR3 is 13 amino acids. Germline V gives CDR1 SGHDT, CDR2 YYEEEE.

In its sample, this clonotype was seen many times. The chain couples TRBV20-1 to TRBJ1-2; 8 nucleotides align to TRBD1. The length of the CDR3 is 13 residues. The V and J ends lost 6 bases and 7 bases, in that order; junction bases with no gene match: 10. Per the germline V gene, CDR1 is DFQATT and CDR2 is SNEGSKA (reference sequence). The CDR3 sequence: CSAPDQGTGGYTF. The CDR3 DNA follows: TGCAGTGCCCCCGACCAGGGGACAGGTGGCTACACCTTC.

This clonotype was detected a few times. The chain uses TRBV6-2 or TRBV6-3 and TRBJ1-2, with D maybe TRBD1 (5 bases). The germline V gene encodes CDR1 MNHEY and CDR2 SVGEGT. Trimming cost V 6 bases and J 0 bases, with 14 bases left between them. The CDR3 sequence is 15 residues long. CDR3 protein: CASRWDGATNYGYTF. For the CDR3, the DNA is TGTGCCAGCAGATGGGACGGAGCGACTAACTATGGCTACACCTTC.

Ten or more counts support this clonotype. The rearrangement uses TRBV4-1 and TRBJ1-5; D call uncertain. The CDR3 runs to 15 residues. Per the germline V gene, CDR1 is MGHRA and CDR2 is YSYEKL. Trimming shortened V by 0 bases and J by 0 bases, and 6 bases separated the two germline ends. This CDR3 is CASSQESNSNQPQHF. Written as DNA, the CDR3 is TGCGCCAGCAGCCAAGAATCGAATAGCAATCAGCCCCAGCATTTT.

This clonotype was detected ten times or more. V gene TRBV16 combines with J gene TRBJ1-6, with TRBD1 identical over 12 bases. Germline V CDR1 and CDR2: KGHSY, FQNENV. CDR3 length: 15 residues. Trimming cost V 2 bases and J 10 bases; bases outside gene matches: 3. The CDR3 is CASSQGTGGGSPLHF. The CDR3 nucleotides read TGTGCCAGCAGCCAAGGGACAGGGGGCGGCTCACCCCTCCACTTT.

This clonotype was observed a handful of times. The V gene is TRBV30, the J gene TRBJ1-2; D is possibly TRBD1 (6 bases). The V and J ends lost 5 bases and 4 bases respectively, with 14 bases between them. Germline CDR1 reads GTSNPN; CDR2 reads SVGIG (reference sequence). This CDR3 has 13 amino acids. Here the CDR3 reads CAWHRDRPYGYTF. For the CDR3, the DNA is TGTGCCTGGCACAGGGATAGGCCCTATGGCTACACCTTC.

This chain links TRBV7-4 with TRBJ1-4; 7 bases align to TRBD1. The V gene end was trimmed by 4 bases and the J gene end by 3 bases; junction bases not matched to a gene: 2. There are 14 residues in the CDR3. CDR1 and CDR2 (germline): SGHVT, SQSDAQ. CDR3 in amino acids: CASSSGTANEKLFF. CDR3 nucleotide sequence: TGTGCCAGCAGCTCCGGGACAGCTAATGAAAAACTGTTTTTT.

This clonotype has a handful of counts. V gene TRBV7-9 combines with J gene TRBJ2-7; D is possibly TRBD2 (5 bases). CDR1 and CDR2 from the germline V gene are SEHNR and FQNEAQ (reference sequence). This CDR3 is built from 13 residues. Trimming took off 8 bases at V and 6 bases at J, with 17 bases between the two ends. CDR3 loop: CASGFPRVSEQYF. The CDR3 DNA sequence: TGTGCCAGCGGGTTCCCGAGGGTATCCGAGCAGTACTTC.

This clonotype was seen many times. The chain has TRBV29-1 and TRBJ2-2; 8 positions match TRBD1. V dropped 6 bases and J dropped 10; count of bases not matched to a gene: 4. The length of the CDR3 is 11 residues. CDR1 is SQVTM, CDR2 ANQGSEA, per germline. The CDR3 coding sequence is TGCAGCGTCGGACAGGGAGAGGAGCTGTTTTTT. This gives the protein CSVGQGEELFF.

In this sample, this clonotype turned up many times. The CDR3 DNA reads TGCGCCAGCAGCTTGGGGGACCTTGTCACTGAAGCTTTCTTT. This encodes CASSLGDLVTEAFF. J is TRBJ1-1 and V is TRBV5-1; the D gene is possibly TRBD1 (5 bases). V was cut by 0 bases and J by 4 bases, with 10 bases left in between. Germline V CDR1 and CDR2: SGHRS, YFSETQ. This CDR3 is 14 amino acids long.

This clonotype showed up many times. V gene TRBV4-1 combines with J gene TRBJ2-6; no reliable D call. Deletions cut 4 bases from V and 2 bases from J, with 9 bases between. Germline values: CDR1 MGHRA, CDR2 YSYEKL. This CDR3 spans 15 amino acids. The CDR3 DNA reads TGCGCCAGCAGCCCCTTTCCGGCTGGGGCCAACGTCCTGACTTTC. Encoded protein: CASSPFPAGANVLTF.

This clonotype has a count of ten or more. The chain has TRBV11-2 and TRBJ1-2, with D possibly being TRBD1 (5 bases). From germline, CDR1 is SGHAT and CDR2 FQNNGV. V gave up 0 bases and J gave up 2 bases, with 16 bases separating them. The CDR3 spans 17 residues. In DNA form, the CDR3 reads TGTGCCAGCAGCTTAGATCGGAGGGGCCTACAAAACTATGGCTACACCTTC. This sequence encodes CASSLDRRGLQNYGYTF.

This clonotype was picked up many times. This chain joins TRBV5-1 and TRBJ1-3; D gene uncertain. Germline CDR1 SGHRS, CDR2 YFSETQ. V gave up 0 bases and J gave up 1 base, with 14 bases separating them. The CDR3 has 17 amino acids. The CDR3 loop is CASSLAPGGPSGNTIYF. For the CDR3, the DNA is TGCGCCAGCAGCTTGGCTCCCGGAGGACCGTCTGGAAACACCATATATTTT.

The rearrangement joins TRBV29-1 to TRBJ2-5, with D perhaps given as TRBD1 or TRBD2 (5 bases each). V was pared by 5 bases and J by 4 bases, with 14 bases between. CDR3 length equals 13 residues. The germline CDR1 and CDR2 sequences are SQVTM and ANQGSEA. The CDR3 bases are TGCAGCGTTCAGTGGGGGTCGGGAGAGACCCAGTACTTC. Translation: CSVQWGSGETQYF.